These 3 T cell receptor beta chains were sequenced from one sample in a study of OX40 agonist ivuxolimab in advanced cancers. Generated by immunoSEQ multiplex PCR, the TCRdb table keeps only in-frame clones and is missing some. The sample shows about 17,000 clones, about three quarters of them seen only once. Material: CD4+ or CD8+ T cells sorted from blood, obtained in a trial of the OX40 agonist ivuxolimab. These receptors all come from an adult with an advanced solid tumor such as melanoma, head and neck, liver or kidney cancer.

The chain links TRBV19 to TRBJ1-1, with a tentative D call TRBD1 (5 bases). The CDR3 totals 13 residues. The germline V gene has CDR1 LNHDA and CDR2 SQIVND (reference sequence). With 6 bases removed from V and 0 bases from J, the gap between germline ends came to 8 bases. In DNA form, the CDR3 reads TGTGCCAGTAGACAGACAGTGAACACTGAAGCTTTCTTT. It is translated as CASRQTVNTEAFF.

CDR3 DNA sequence: TGTGCCAGCAGTTACCAGGGAGGTTCACCCCTCCACTTT. Its protein is CASSYQGGSPLHF. The chain links TRBV6-5 to TRBJ1-6; TRBD1 might be the D (5 bases). CDR1 is MNHEY, CDR2 SVGAGI, per germline. V was trimmed by 2 bases and J by 9 bases, leaving 8 bases between them. This CDR3 comprises 13 residues.

V gene TRBV5-4 combines with J gene TRBJ1-5, with D perhaps matching TRBD1 (6 bases). The CDR3 covers 14 residues. Germline V lookup: CDR1 SGHNT, CDR2 YYREEE (reference sequence). With 0 bases removed from V and 2 bases from J, the gap between germline ends came to 6 bases. The CDR3 DNA is TGTGCCAGCAGCTTGGAGGGGGGCAATCAGCCCCAGCATTTT. Protein: CASSLEGGNQPQHF.